What follows are 19 T cell receptor beta chains derived from one specimen sequenced in a study of blood T cell repertoires in COVID-19. The method was immunoSEQ multiplex PCR; TCRdb's version includes in-frame clones alone and lacks a portion of them. The sample yields thousands of clones, 75% to 90% seen once. Sample: peripheral blood. Every receptor here comes from an elderly man with active COVID-19.

The rearrangement joins TRBV5-1 to TRBJ1-6, with D maybe TRBD1 (5 bases). The germline V and J ends were trimmed by 0 bases and 9 bases, with 16 bases remaining between them. CDR1 is SGHRS, CDR2 YFSETQ, per germline. There are 16 residues in the CDR3. The CDR3 nucleotides are TGCGCCAGCAGCTTGGCCGCTTCAGGGACTGGTTCACCCCTCCACTTT. The encoded protein is CASSLAASGTGSPLHF.

J is TRBJ2-7 and V is TRBV5-1; 8 bases are a match to TRBD1. The CDR3 sequence is 15 residues long. After removal of 4 bases from V and 1 base from J, the junction contained 7 bases not matched to a gene. CDR1 and CDR2 (germline): SGHRS, YFSETQ. The CDR3 region is CASSRTGSFSYEQYF. The DNA for the CDR3 is TGCGCCAGCAGCCGGACAGGGTCGTTTTCCTACGAGCAGTACTTC.

The J gene is TRBJ1-6, the V gene TRBV6-5, with a possible D match to TRBD1 (6 bases). CDR1 MNHEY and CDR2 SVGAGI come from the germline V gene. This CDR3 comprises 15 residues. V lost 6 bases and J 0 bases, leaving 9 bases between the germline ends. CDR3 DNA sequence: TGTGCCAGCAGAGGACAGAGCTCCTATAATTCACCCCTCCACTTT. Protein sequence: CASRGQSSYNSPLHF.

The V and J genes are TRBV5-5 and TRBJ1-3; D might be TRBD1 (5 bases). Germline assignment: CDR1 SGHKS and CDR2 YYEKEE (reference sequence). CDR3 length equals 15 residues. The V end lost 4 bases, the J end lost 0 bases, and 11 bases lay between the germline ends. This CDR3 is CASSPDSFSGNTIYF. CDR3 DNA: TGTGCCAGCAGCCCCGACAGCTTCTCTGGAAACACCATATATTTT.

The J gene is TRBJ2-7, the V gene TRBV6-5, with TRBD2 matching over 9 bases. CDR3 length equals 14 residues. With 8 bases clipped from V and 3 bases from J, the junction kept 8 bases outside the gene matches. CDR1 is MNHEY, CDR2 SVGAGI, per germline. In nucleotides, the CDR3 is TGTGCCAGCTCGAAGCAAGCGGGAGGCTACGAGCAGTACTTC. Protein: CASSKQAGGYEQYF.

The chain is built from TRBV7-8 and TRBJ1-1, with 11 bases fitting TRBD1. V lost 4 bases to trimming and J lost 4 bases; unmatched junction nucleotides: 14. The CDR3 length is 18 residues. CDR1 SGHVS and CDR2 FQNEAQ come from the germline V gene. The CDR3 loop reads CASSYRTGGAVGGTEAFF. The CDR3 region has the DNA TGTGCCAGCAGCTATAGGACAGGGGGCGCGGTTGGAGGCACTGAAGCTTTCTTT.

This rearrangement joins TRBV20-1 to TRBJ2-7, with TRBD2 identical over 13 bases. This CDR3 region has 15 residues. J gave up 5 bases and V 3 bases, and 7 bases lay outside the gene matches. From germline, CDR1 is DFQATT and CDR2 SNEGSKA (reference sequence). The DNA of the CDR3 is TGCAGTGCTAGTACTAGCGGGAGGGCCAGCGACGAGCAGTACTTC. Protein: CSASTSGRASDEQYF.

The chain recombines TRBV21-1 with TRBJ1-4. TRBV21-1 counts as a pseudogene. This CDR3 spans 15 amino acids. The CDR3 loop reads CASNDSGVGNEKLFF. In DNA, the CDR3 is TGTGCCAGCAACGACTCGGGAGTCGGGAATGAAAAACTGTTTTTT.

J is TRBJ1-2 and V is TRBV28; D call uncertain. This CDR3 is 13 amino acids long. Trimming shortened V by 11 bases and J by 3 bases, and 16 bases separated the two germline ends. Germline CDR1 and CDR2: MDHEN and SYDVKM. The CDR3 loop reads CASTRGEYYGYTF. The CDR3 DNA is TGTGCCTCAACACGAGGCGAGTACTATGGCTACACCTTC.

The rearrangement links TRBV7-3 to TRBJ2-1, with TRBD2 identical over 10 bases. Germline V lookup: CDR1 SGHTA, CDR2 FQGTGA. The CDR3 is 21 amino acids. J was trimmed by 0 bases and V by 1 base; bases with no gene match: 15. The CDR3 loop is CASSLKRPGLAGVISYNEQFF. DNA of the CDR3: TGTGCCAGCAGCTTAAAGCGCCCAGGGCTAGCGGGAGTCATCTCCTACAATGAGCAGTTCTTC.

The gene calls are TRBV6-4 and TRBJ2-7; TRBD2 aligns across 7 bases. The CDR3 is made up of 16 amino acids. CDR1 is MRHNA and CDR2 is SNTAGT in the germline V gene. V was pared by 3 bases and J by 0 bases, with 8 bases of the junction left unmatched. The CDR3 DNA reads as TGTGCCAGCAGTGATGGAACGGGAGGTTCCTCCTACGAGCAGTACTTC. Translation gives CASSDGTGGSSYEQYF.

The genes are TRBV5-1 and TRBJ2-1; D not resolved. V lost 5 bases to trimming and J lost 10 bases, with 10 bases between them. Germline CDR1 reads SGHRS; CDR2 reads YFSETQ. This CDR3 region has 11 residues. The CDR3 sequence: CASSENEEQFF. CDR3 nucleotide sequence: TGCGCCAGCAGTGAGAACGAGGAGCAGTTCTTC.

The chain recombines TRBV27 with TRBJ1-6, with D perhaps TRBD1 (5 bases). CDR1 is MNHEY, CDR2 SMNVEV, per germline (reference sequence). The CDR3 has 16 residues. Trimming removed 8 bases from V and 7 bases from J, with 21 bases in between. The CDR3 bases are TGTGCCAGCTCGCAGGGATCGGTGTTGTTGAATTCACCCCTCCACTTT. It yields the protein CASSQGSVLLNSPLHF.

This chain links TRBV11-2 with TRBJ2-5; D not resolved. CDR3 size: 13 residues. V lost 3 bases and J 0 bases, leaving 5 bases between the germline ends. From germline, CDR1 is SGHAT and CDR2 FQNNGV. In DNA form, the CDR3 reads TGTGCCAGCAGCTTTTCTCACCAAGAGACCCAGTACTTC. The encoded protein is CASSFSHQETQYF.

The chain links TRBV4-2 to TRBJ2-6; the D gene is possibly TRBD2 (6 bases). The V and J ends lost 0 bases and 4 bases respectively, with 13 bases between them. CDR3 length equals 17 residues. Germline CDR1 reads LGHNA; CDR2 reads YNFKEQ. CDR3 residues: CASSQEFGGAGANVLTF. CDR3 in DNA: TGTGCCAGCAGCCAAGAATTTGGAGGGGCCGGGGCCAACGTCCTGACTTTC.

CDR3 nucleotide sequence: TGTGCCAGCAGCTTCCGGGACAGGGCCTACAATGAGCAGTTCTTC. Translation gives CASSFRDRAYNEQFF. This sequence joins TRBV5-4 and TRBJ2-1; 9 nucleotides line up with TRBD1. Per germline, CDR1 SGHNT and CDR2 YYREEE (reference sequence). J was trimmed by 2 bases and V by 2 bases; bases with no gene match: 2. The CDR3 totals 15 residues.

This CDR3 is CASSISAGWYQETQYF. CDR3 bases: TGTGCCAGTAGTATATCGGCGGGCTGGTACCAAGAGACCCAGTACTTC. This chain joins TRBV19 and TRBJ2-5, with D possibly matching TRBD2 (5 bases). CDR3 size: 16 residues. V gave up 2 bases and J gave up 0 bases, with 13 bases separating them. The germline gives CDR1 LNHDA, CDR2 SQIVND (reference sequence).

This chain joins TRBV28 and TRBJ2-3, with 9 bases lining up with TRBD1. The CDR3 spans 14 residues. The V segment lost 3 bases and the J segment 5 bases; nucleotides outside the gene matches: 3. CDR1 and CDR2 (germline): MDHEN, SYDVKM. The CDR3 is CASSFRQGVDTQYF. DNA of the CDR3: TGTGCCAGCAGTTTTAGACAGGGGGTAGATACGCAGTATTTT.

The chain joins TRBV27 to TRBJ2-3, with 8 bases matching TRBD2. Per the germline V gene, CDR1 is MNHEY and CDR2 is SMNVEV (reference sequence). The CDR3 is 15 residues long. J gave up 5 bases and V 0 bases, and 4 bases lay outside the gene matches. In nucleotides, the CDR3 is TGTGCCAGCAGTTTATCAGCGGGAGATCGAGATACGCAGTATTTT. This gives the protein CASSLSAGDRDTQYF.